This is a list of T cell receptor beta chains from one sample in a study of cytomegalovirus exposure and HLA in healthy donors. TCRdb keeps only in-frame clones here, not all; method: immunoSEQ multiplex PCR. The table lists roughly 190,000 clones, roughly 84% of them singletons, with 2% to 3% in the top ten. What was sequenced was PBMCs. Receptors were obtained from a woman aged 50 to 60 in good health and CMV-seropositive. Both conserved end residues are part of each CDR3. A D gene is named only where the DNA matches it firmly. Clone size, where shown, is once, few, many, or a class for clones that have expanded.

CDR3nt,CDR3aa,d_gene,v_gene,len,abundance,j_gene
TGTGCCAGCAGTTTAGGGGGGGCCACTAATGAAAAACTGTTTTTT,CASSLGGATNEKLFF,-,TRBV28,15,-,TRBJ1-4
TGTGCCAGCAGTTACGGGGGACAGAAAGAGACCCAGTACTTC,CASSYGGQKETQYF,TRBD1,TRBV6-6,14,-,TRBJ2-5
TGTGCCAGCAGCCCTACCATAGGGGTGAATCAGCCCCAGCATTTT,CASSPTIGVNQPQHF,-,TRBV27,15,once,TRBJ1-5
TGTGCCAGCACCATAGCGGGGATGGGCTACGAGCAGTACTTC,CASTIAGMGYEQYF,TRBD2,TRBV6-5,14,-,TRBJ2-7
TGTGCCAGCAGTTACTCGAACGGACAGTCAGAGGCAACTTTCTTT,CASSYSNGQSEATFF,-,TRBV6-5,15,-,TRBJ1-1
TGTGCCAGCACCCACCGGGGGAATACGCAGTATTTT,CASTHRGNTQYF,-,TRBV9,12,-,TRBJ2-3
TGTGCCAGCAGCGTAGCTGGGGGGTCGGACACAGATACGCAGTATTTT,CASSVAGGSDTDTQYF,-,TRBV9,16,-,TRBJ2-3
TGTGCCAGCAGCTCAGACAGGGGAAGTCAGCCCCAGCATTTT,CASSSDRGSQPQHF,TRBD1,TRBV7-2,14,once,TRBJ1-5
TGTGCCAGCAGCTCCCCGGGGGGGGCCGGGGAGCTGTTTTTT,CASSSPGGAGELFF,TRBD2,TRBV13,14,few,TRBJ2-2
TGTGCCAGCAGCCAAGATAATGGACAGGGCACCTACGAGCAGTACTTC,CASSQDNGQGTYEQYF,TRBD1,TRBV5-4,16,-,TRBJ2-7
TGCGCCAGCAGCTTGGGAGGGATTGAGGCAGATACGCAGTATTTT,CASSLGGIEADTQYF,-,TRBV5-1,15,-,TRBJ2-3
TGTGCCAGCAGCTTAGCAGGGGGTTCTAGCACAGATACGCAGTATTTT,CASSLAGGSSTDTQYF,-,TRBV7-6,16,once,TRBJ2-3
TGTGCCAGCAGTTTATTTCCGGACAGGCTTTATGGCTACACCTTC,CASSLFPDRLYGYTF,TRBD1,TRBV27,15,-,TRBJ1-2
TGCAGCGTTGTAGACAGTACCTACGAGCAGTACTTC,CSVVDSTYEQYF,-,TRBV29-1,12,-,TRBJ2-7
TGCGCCAGCAGCCTGGGACAGGATATCTACGAGCAGTACTTC,CASSLGQDIYEQYF,TRBD1,TRBV5-1,14,-,TRBJ2-7
TGTGCCAGCAGCCTAACCCCAGCGGGGGAAGGCGGGGAGCTGTTTTTT,CASSLTPAGEGGELFF,TRBD2,TRBV7-3,16,-,TRBJ2-2
TGTGCCAGCAGCACCTCCGGGACAAAGGATTCACCCCTCCACTTT,CASSTSGTKDSPLHF,-,TRBV6-5,15,-,TRBJ1-6
TGTGCCAGCAGTTTCGGGCAGGGGGAATATACGCAGTATTTT,CASSFGQGEYTQYF,TRBD1,TRBV6-6,14,-,TRBJ2-3
TGCGCCAGCAGCCAAGACAGGTATCGCTATGGCTACACCTTC,CASSQDRYRYGYTF,-,TRBV4-1,14,-,TRBJ1-2
TGTGCCAGCAGCACTTGGGACAGGGAAGATTACGAGCAGTACTTC,CASSTWDREDYEQYF,-,TRBV21-1,15,-,TRBJ2-7
TGTGCCAGCAGCCAAGACAGTTGGGTTTCCGAGACAGGGGGGTCTATAGCTTTCTTT,CASSQDSWVSETGGSIAFF,TRBD1,TRBV5-4,19,-,TRBJ1-1
TGTGCCAGCTCACTTTCGGGGGGGCGTGCAGATACGCAGTATTTT,CASSLSGGRADTQYF,TRBD2,TRBV18,15,-,TRBJ2-3
TGTGCCAGCAGGCGAACCGGACAGGGGGCTTGGGACGAGCAGTACTTC,CASRRTGQGAWDEQYF,TRBD1,TRBV28,16,-,TRBJ2-7
TGTGCCAGCTCACCACTCACGGGACTAGTTGGTCGCGGGGAGCTGTTTTTT,CASSPLTGLVGRGELFF,TRBD2,TRBV18,17,-,TRBJ2-2
TGTGCCAGCTCGTCACAGGGGGCGGCTACCAGGGGCTACACCTTC,CASSSQGAATRGYTF,TRBD1,TRBV18,15,-,TRBJ1-2
TGTGCCAGCATCCCGGGACAGGTATCTGAAGCTTTCTTT,CASIPGQVSEAFF,TRBD1,TRBV7-9,13,-,TRBJ1-1
TGTGCCAGCAGTCCCAACTACGAGCAGTACTTC,CASSPNYEQYF,-,TRBV28,11,-,TRBJ2-7
TGTGCCAGCAGCACGGATCTTCTAGCGGGGGGGCCTTCTGGCACAGATACGCAGTATTTT,CASSTDLLAGGPSGTDTQYF,TRBD2,TRBV5-4,20,-,TRBJ2-3